These 27 T cell receptor beta chains originate from one sample sequenced in a study of cytomegalovirus exposure and HLA in healthy donors. The primer mix had 60 Vbeta and 13 Jbeta primers. The protocol was immunoSEQ multiplex PCR, while the TCRdb copy is restricted to in-frame clones and leaves out a portion. The sample records some 170,000 clones, over 75% being singletons. The specimen sequenced was PBMCs. These receptor sequences come from a man in his forties in good health and CMV-seropositive.

This clone was seen just once. The chain combines TRBV28 with TRBJ1-1, with 9 positions matching TRBD1. V dropped 1 base and J dropped 5; count of bases not matched to a gene: 5. In germline, CDR1 is MDHEN, CDR2 SYDVKM. The CDR3 runs to 15 residues. CDR3 residues: CASSLSHRGRTEAFF. CDR3 nucleotides: TGTGCCAGCAGTTTATCCCACAGGGGGCGAACTGAAGCTTTCTTT.

The chain combines TRBV5-5 with TRBJ1-5, with D possibly matching TRBD1 (5 bases). Trimming shortened V by 2 bases and J by 4 bases, and 19 bases separated the two germline ends. Germline V lookup: CDR1 SGHKS, CDR2 YYEKEE (reference sequence). The length of the CDR3 is 17 residues. CDR3 in amino acids: CASSFSARFGGNQPQHF. Written as DNA, the CDR3 is TGTGCCAGCAGCTTTTCGGCCAGGTTCGGGGGAAATCAGCCCCAGCATTTT. Looking up the rest from reference TRBV5-5 and TRBJ1-5 gives the full variable domain: DAGVTQSPTHLIKTRGQQVTLRCSPISGHKSVSWYQQVLGQGPQFIFQYYEKEERGRGNFPDRFSARQFPNYSSELNVNALLLGDSALYLCASSFSARFGGNQPQHFGDGTRLSIL.

This rearrangement joins TRBV27 to TRBJ2-7, with TRBD1 matching 8 bases. The germline V gene encodes CDR1 MNHEY and CDR2 SMNVEV (reference sequence). Losses at the gene ends were 5 bases for V and 1 base for J; bases not matched to a gene: 10. CDR3 length: 16 amino acids. CDR3 amino acids: CASSPQTGTGSYEQYF. The CDR3 DNA is TGTGCCAGCAGTCCCCAAACCGGGACAGGATCCTACGAGCAGTACTTC.

Points on this clone: Relative to the germline gene, one junction end is altered; a read error may explain this. The chain recombines TRBV5-1 with TRBJ2-3; 7 bases map to TRBD1. Per the germline V gene, CDR1 is SGHRS and CDR2 is YFSETQ. The CDR3 has 15 amino acids. The CDR3, as DNA: TGCGCCAGCAGCTTGGGAGGACAGGTCACAGATGCGCAGTATTTT. Its protein product is CASSLGGQVTDAQYF.

This rearrangement joins TRBV9 to TRBJ2-2, with D hard to call. The germline V and J ends were trimmed by 1 base and 3 bases, with 7 bases remaining between them. The germline CDR1 and CDR2 sequences are SGDLS and YYNGEE. CDR3 length equals 14 residues. The CDR3 region has the DNA TGTGCCAGCAGCGTAAACCCAGACACCGGGGAGCTGTTTTTT. It encodes CASSVNPDTGELFF.

V gene TRBV18 combines with J gene TRBJ2-2; D is unclear. The CDR3 is 13 amino acids. The V gene lost 3 bases and the J gene lost 4 bases, with 6 bases spanning the gap. Germline V lookup: CDR1 KGHSH, CDR2 LQKENI. CDR3 bases: TGTGCCAGCTCACCCCCGGGCACCGGGGAGCTGTTTTTT. Amino acid sequence: CASSPPGTGELFF.

The CDR3: CASSLWQGETQYF. The DNA of the CDR3 is TGTGCCAGCAGCTTGTGGCAGGGAGAGACCCAGTACTTC. This chain uses TRBV5-4 with TRBJ2-5; possible D gene TRBD1, 5 bases. The CDR3 spans 13 residues. CDR1 is SGHNT, CDR2 YYREEE, per germline (reference sequence). V gave up 1 base and J gave up 4 bases, with 8 bases separating them.

This chain joins TRBV19 and TRBJ2-7; 8 bases are a match to TRBD2. Losses at the gene ends were 2 bases for V and 2 bases for J; bases not matched to a gene: 11. The germline CDR1 and CDR2 sequences are LNHDA and SQIVND (reference sequence). This CDR3 has 17 residues. CDR3 amino acids: CASSIPRGGRIPYEQYF. The DNA of the CDR3 is TGTGCCAGTAGTATACCACGGGGGGGGAGGATCCCCTACGAGCAGTACTTC. Combining the CDR3 with reference TRBV19 and TRBJ2-7 gives the whole variable domain DGGITQSPKYLFRKEGQNVTLSCEQNLNHDAMYWYRQDPGQGLRLIYYSQIVNDFQKGDIAEGYSVSREKKESFPLTVTSAQKNPTAFYLCASSIPRGGRIPYEQYFGPGTRLTVT.

This chain links TRBV2 with TRBJ2-1; D is perhaps TRBD2 (5 bases). Germline CDR1 SNHLY, CDR2 FYNNEI. The V end was cut by 8 bases, the J end by 9 bases, with 20 bases between. The CDR3 totals 14 residues. DNA of the CDR3: TGTGCCAGCCTACTCTGGACTGGGAAGGGTGAGCAGTTCTTC. This gives the protein CASLLWTGKGEQFF.

The chain combines TRBV5-1 with TRBJ1-1, with 8 bases fitting TRBD1. V trimming: 4 bases; J trimming: 0 bases; junction bases outside the gene matches: 8. Germline V gene sequence: CDR1 SGHRS, CDR2 YFSETQ. The CDR3 spans 16 residues. CDR3 protein: CASSPQTGAMNTEAFF. CDR3 in DNA: TGCGCCAGCAGCCCGCAGACAGGGGCCATGAACACTGAAGCTTTCTTT.

The chain joins TRBV7-9 to TRBJ1-2; D not certain. The CDR3 totals 11 residues. Germline CDR1 and CDR2: SEHNR and FQNEAQ (reference sequence). V dropped 4 bases and J dropped 5 bases, with 5 bases sitting between them. For the CDR3, the DNA is TGTGCCAGCAGCTCTTATTATGGCTACACCTTC. This codes for CASSSYYGYTF. The full variable domain, in which reference TRBV7-9 and TRBJ1-2 provide the parts outside the CDR3, is DTGVSQNPRHKITKRGQNVTFRCDPISEHNRLYWYRQTLGQGPEFLTYFQNEAQLEKSRLLSDRFSAERPKGSFSTLEIQRTEQGDSAMYLCASSSYYGYTFGSGTRLTVV.

V usage is TRBV5-1 and J usage is TRBJ2-3; 9 bases are shared with TRBD1. Trimming cost V 2 bases and J 0 bases; bases outside gene matches: 4. Germline CDR1 and CDR2: SGHRS and YFSETQ. The CDR3 totals 16 residues. As DNA, the CDR3 is TGCGCCAGCAGCTTACAGGGGGCCCTCAGCACAGATACGCAGTATTTT. The encoded protein is CASSLQGALSTDTQYF.

This clone was detected only once. The rearrangement uses TRBV28 and TRBJ1-1; a weak D match, TRBD1 (5 bases). Trimming stripped 4 bases from V and 5 bases from J, with 14 bases between. The CDR3 covers 14 residues. Germline V gene data show CDR1 as MDHEN and CDR2 as SYDVKM. DNA of the CDR3: TGTGCCAGCAGTTCGGCCTCGGGGGTTACTGAAGCTTTCTTT. This codes for CASSSASGVTEAFF.

A single count supports this clone. The chain carries TRBV10-3 and TRBJ2-5, with D perhaps matching TRBD2 (7 bases). The J call is uncertain, as TRBJ2-7 better fits the DNA end. Germline values: CDR1 ENHRY, CDR2 SYGVKD. The CDR3 consists of 13 residues. The CDR3 reads CAIREGGYYEQYF. CDR3 sequence (DNA): TGTGCCATCAGGGAGGGGGGGTACTACGAGCAGTACTTC.

The chain links TRBV28 to TRBJ2-7, with 10 bases matching TRBD2. Germline CDR1 and CDR2: MDHEN and SYDVKM. CDR3 size: 15 residues. The junction had 14 bases not matched to a gene; V was cut back by 11 bases and J by 4 bases. DNA for the CDR3: TGTGCCTCTACGGGGGCTAGCGGGAGAGGATACGAGCAGTACTTC. Its translation is CASTGASGRGYEQYF.

This chain links TRBV5-1 with TRBJ2-1; tentatively, D is TRBD1 (7 bases). This CDR3 has 12 residues. Trimming pared 2 bases from V and 9 bases from J, leaving 9 bases between. The germline CDR1 and CDR2 sequences are SGHRS and YFSETQ. The CDR3: CASSFQGGEQFF. As DNA, the CDR3 is TGCGCCAGCAGCTTCCAGGGGGGTGAGCAGTTCTTC.

About this clone itself: Sequence at one end of the junction differs from germline and may be a read error. This rearrangement joins TRBV7-9 to TRBJ2-1; D might be TRBD2 (5 bases). Germline lookup yields CDR1 SEHNR and CDR2 FQNEAQ (reference sequence). This CDR3 comprises 16 residues. The CDR3 DNA sequence: TGTTCCAGCAGCTTACTTCCGGGAAGCCCCTACAATGAGCAGTTCTTC. Encoded protein: CSSSLLPGSPYNEQFF.

This clone was detected only a few times. The rearrangement links TRBV25-1 to TRBJ1-5; 9 positions match TRBD1. This CDR3 has 15 amino acids. V gave up 5 bases and J gave up 3 bases; unmatched junction bases: 5. Per germline, CDR1 MGHDK and CDR2 SYGVNS. The CDR3, as DNA: TGTGCCAGCAGTAAGACAGGGGGGCCCAATCAGCCCCAGCATTTT. It is translated as CASSKTGGPNQPQHF.

This clone was observed a handful of times. The chain joins TRBV4-1 to TRBJ2-1; tentatively, D is TRBD2 (6 bases). CDR1 and CDR2 (germline): MGHRA, YSYEKL. V lost 0 bases and J lost 6, with 15 bases in between. The CDR3 runs to 16 residues. CDR3 loop: CASSQDTLAGGNEQFF. DNA for the CDR3: TGCGCCAGCAGCCAAGATACACTAGCCGGCGGCAATGAGCAGTTCTTC.

The chain is built from TRBV30 and TRBJ1-3; D perhaps matches TRBD1 (6 bases). The CDR3 sequence is 16 residues long. V was shortened by 4 bases and J by 0 bases, with 16 bases between the two germline ends. Germline CDR1 reads GTSNPN; CDR2 reads SVGIG (reference sequence). CDR3 sequence reads: CAWTIGGALSGNTIYF. The CDR3 DNA is TGTGCCTGGACCATAGGGGGTGCCCTCTCTGGAAACACCATATATTTT.

The rearrangement links TRBV15 to TRBJ1-1, with D tentatively TRBD1 (6 bases). The CDR3 covers 15 residues. V was trimmed by 0 bases and J by 5 bases, leaving 13 bases between them. CDR1 is LNHNV and CDR2 is YYDKDF in the germline V gene (reference sequence). CDR3 amino acids: CATSRDRGGLTEAFF. In nucleotides, the CDR3 is TGTGCCACCAGCAGAGACAGGGGCGGTCTTACTGAAGCTTTCTTT. The whole variable domain, remainder taken from reference TRBV15 and TRBJ1-1, is DAMVIQNPRYQVTQFGKPVTLSCSQTLNHNVMYWYQQKSSQAPKLLFHYYDKDFNNEADTPDNFQSRRPNTSFCFLDIRSPGLGDTAMYLCATSRDRGGLTEAFFGQGTRLTVV.

V usage is TRBV15 and J usage is TRBJ1-2, with 7 bases matching TRBD1. After removal of 1 base from V and 3 bases from J, the junction contained 5 bases not matched to a gene. Germline-derived CDR1 and CDR2 are LNHNV and YYDKDF (reference sequence). There are 15 residues in the CDR3. CDR3 amino acids: CATSRATGEHYGYTF. The CDR3 nucleotides read TGTGCCACCAGCAGAGCAACAGGGGAGCACTATGGCTACACCTTC.

The chain has TRBV19 and TRBJ1-5; D unresolved. This CDR3 contains 13 residues. Trimming shortened V by 2 bases and J by 5 bases, and 7 bases separated the two germline ends. Germline V gene sequence: CDR1 LNHDA, CDR2 SQIVND (reference sequence). CDR3 nucleotides: TGTGCCAGTAGTATACAGGATCATCAGCCCCAGCATTTT. Translation: CASSIQDHQPQHF. The full variable domain, with the rest looked up from reference TRBV19 and TRBJ1-5, is DGGITQSPKYLFRKEGQNVTLSCEQNLNHDAMYWYRQDPGQGLRLIYYSQIVNDFQKGDIAEGYSVSREKKESFPLTVTSAQKNPTAFYLCASSIQDHQPQHFGDGTRLSIL.

This clone was counted only a few times. V gene TRBV12-5 combines with J gene TRBJ2-7; 13 bases map to TRBD2. The germline gives CDR1 LGHNT, CDR2 FRNRAP. The length of the CDR3 is 18 residues. J lost 5 bases, V lost 3 bases, and 13 bases had no gene match. The CDR3 sequence: CASGFPRTSGSGVHEQYF. CDR3 DNA: TGTGCTAGTGGTTTTCCCCGGACTAGCGGGAGTGGGGTCCACGAGCAGTACTTC.

The table lists this clone with a count of one. The chain recombines TRBV7-9 with TRBJ1-2, with TRBD1 as a possible D gene (5 bases). The CDR3 extends over 15 amino acids. From germline, CDR1 is SEHNR and CDR2 FQNEAQ (reference sequence). V dropped 1 base and J dropped 7 bases, with 16 bases sitting between them. The CDR3 sequence is CASSLEGAQIGGYTF. CDR3 bases: TGTGCCAGCAGCTTAGAAGGGGCGCAGATCGGTGGCTACACCTTC. Full variable domain (remainder filled in from reference TRBV7-9 and TRBJ1-2): DTGVSQNPRHKITKRGQNVTFRCDPISEHNRLYWYRQTLGQGPEFLTYFQNEAQLEKSRLLSDRFSAERPKGSFSTLEIQRTEQGDSAMYLCASSLEGAQIGGYTFGSGTRLTVV.

V gene TRBV11-2 combines with J gene TRBJ2-2; perhaps TRBD2 as D (7 bases). The CDR3 loop spans 16 amino acids. Trimming left V 5 bases short and J 1 base short, with 14 bases between. In germline, CDR1 is SGHAT, CDR2 FQNNGV. CDR3 in DNA: TGTGCCAGCAGCAGGAGGGGGGGAGTGAACACCGGGGAGCTGTTTTTT. It is translated as CASSRRGGVNTGELFF.

CDR3 nucleotides: TGTGCCATCGACACTAGCGCCGGGGAGCTGTTTTTT. Amino acid sequence: CAIDTSAGELFF. The chain couples TRBV2 to TRBJ2-2; 7 bases map to TRBD2. CDR1 is SNHLY, CDR2 FYNNEI, per germline. The CDR3 covers 12 residues. V lost 10 bases, J lost 6 bases, and 5 bases stayed unmatched.